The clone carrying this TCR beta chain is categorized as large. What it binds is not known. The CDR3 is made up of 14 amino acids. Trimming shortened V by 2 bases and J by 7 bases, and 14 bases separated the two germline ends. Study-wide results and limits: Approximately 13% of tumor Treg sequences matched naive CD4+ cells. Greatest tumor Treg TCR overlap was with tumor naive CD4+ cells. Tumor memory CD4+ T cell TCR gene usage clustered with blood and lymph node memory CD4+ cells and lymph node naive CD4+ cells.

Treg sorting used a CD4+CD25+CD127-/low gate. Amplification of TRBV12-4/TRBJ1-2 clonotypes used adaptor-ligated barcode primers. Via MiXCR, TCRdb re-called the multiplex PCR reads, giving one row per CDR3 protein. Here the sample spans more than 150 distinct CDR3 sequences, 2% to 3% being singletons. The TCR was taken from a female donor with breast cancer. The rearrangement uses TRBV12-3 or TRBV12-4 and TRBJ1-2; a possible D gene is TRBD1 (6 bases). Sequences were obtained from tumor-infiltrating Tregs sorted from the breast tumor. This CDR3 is CASSLSARGGGYTF. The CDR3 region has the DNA TGTGCCAGCAGTTTATCCGCCAGGGGAGGTGGCTACACCTTC.